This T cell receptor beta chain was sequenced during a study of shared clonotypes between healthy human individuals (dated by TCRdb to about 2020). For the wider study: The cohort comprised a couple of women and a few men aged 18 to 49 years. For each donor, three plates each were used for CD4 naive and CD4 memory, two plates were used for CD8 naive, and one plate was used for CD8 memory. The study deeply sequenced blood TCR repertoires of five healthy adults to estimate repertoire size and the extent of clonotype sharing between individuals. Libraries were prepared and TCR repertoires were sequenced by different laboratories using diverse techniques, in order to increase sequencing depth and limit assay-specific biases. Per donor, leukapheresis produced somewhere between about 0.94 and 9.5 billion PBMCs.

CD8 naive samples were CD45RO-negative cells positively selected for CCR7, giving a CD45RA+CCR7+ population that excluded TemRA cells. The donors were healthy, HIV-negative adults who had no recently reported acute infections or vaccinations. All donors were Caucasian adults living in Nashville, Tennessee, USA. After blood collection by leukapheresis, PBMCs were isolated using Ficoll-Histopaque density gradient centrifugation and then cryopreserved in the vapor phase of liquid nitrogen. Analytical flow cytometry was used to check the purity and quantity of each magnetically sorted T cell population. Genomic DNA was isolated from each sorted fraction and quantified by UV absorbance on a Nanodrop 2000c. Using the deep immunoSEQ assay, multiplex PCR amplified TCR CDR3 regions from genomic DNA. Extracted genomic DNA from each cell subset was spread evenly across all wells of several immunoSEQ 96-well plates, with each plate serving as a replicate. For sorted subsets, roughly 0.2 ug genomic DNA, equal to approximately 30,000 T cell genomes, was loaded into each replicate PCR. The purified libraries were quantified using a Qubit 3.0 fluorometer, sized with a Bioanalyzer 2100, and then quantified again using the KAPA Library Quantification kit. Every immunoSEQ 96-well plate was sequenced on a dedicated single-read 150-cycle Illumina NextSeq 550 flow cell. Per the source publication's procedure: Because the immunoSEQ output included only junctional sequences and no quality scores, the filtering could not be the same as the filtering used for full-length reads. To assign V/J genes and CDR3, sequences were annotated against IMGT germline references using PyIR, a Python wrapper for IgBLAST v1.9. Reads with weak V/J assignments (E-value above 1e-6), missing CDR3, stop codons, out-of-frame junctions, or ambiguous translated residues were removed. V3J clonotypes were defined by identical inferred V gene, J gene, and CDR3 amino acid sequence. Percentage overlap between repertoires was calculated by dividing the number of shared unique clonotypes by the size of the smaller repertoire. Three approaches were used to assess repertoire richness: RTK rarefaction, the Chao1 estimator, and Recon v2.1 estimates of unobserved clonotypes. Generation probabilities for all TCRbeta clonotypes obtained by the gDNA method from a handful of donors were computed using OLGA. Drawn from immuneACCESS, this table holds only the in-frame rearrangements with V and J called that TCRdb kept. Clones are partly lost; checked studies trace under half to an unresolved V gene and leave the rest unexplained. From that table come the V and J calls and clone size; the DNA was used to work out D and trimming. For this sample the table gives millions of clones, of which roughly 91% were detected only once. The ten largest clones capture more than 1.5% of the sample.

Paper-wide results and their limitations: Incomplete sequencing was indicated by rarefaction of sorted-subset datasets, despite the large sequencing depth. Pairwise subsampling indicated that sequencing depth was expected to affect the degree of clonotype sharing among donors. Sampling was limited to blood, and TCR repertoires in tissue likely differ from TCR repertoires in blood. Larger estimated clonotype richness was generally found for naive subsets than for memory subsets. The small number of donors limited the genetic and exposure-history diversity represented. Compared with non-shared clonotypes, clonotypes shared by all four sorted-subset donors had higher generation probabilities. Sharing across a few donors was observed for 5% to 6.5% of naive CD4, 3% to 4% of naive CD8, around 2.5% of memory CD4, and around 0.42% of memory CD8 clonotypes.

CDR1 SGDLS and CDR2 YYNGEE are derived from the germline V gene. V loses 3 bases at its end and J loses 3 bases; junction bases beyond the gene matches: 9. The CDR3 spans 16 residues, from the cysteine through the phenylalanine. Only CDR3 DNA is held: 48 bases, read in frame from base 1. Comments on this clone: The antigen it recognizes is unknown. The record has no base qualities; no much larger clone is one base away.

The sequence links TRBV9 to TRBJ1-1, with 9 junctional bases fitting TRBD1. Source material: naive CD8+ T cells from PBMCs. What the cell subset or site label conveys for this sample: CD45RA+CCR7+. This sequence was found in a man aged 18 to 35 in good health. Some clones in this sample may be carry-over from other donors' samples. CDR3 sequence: CASSGRTGELDTEAFF. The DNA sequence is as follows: TGTGCCAGCAGCGGAAGGACAGGGGAGTTGGACACTGAAGCTTTCTTT.